This T cell receptor beta chain emerged from a study of cytomegalovirus exposure and HLA in healthy donors. Study-wide points: In a later analysis, DRB1 alleles had the most associated TCRs; HLA-C alleles the fewest.

Though probably carrying unrecorded immune exposures, donors were nominally healthy at sampling. This clone showed up just a few times. No antigen is known for it. The germline gives CDR1 MGHRA, CDR2 YSYEKL. Trimming pared 1 base from V and 8 bases from J, leaving 11 bases between. The CDR3 spans 14 residues. The PCR made use of 60 Vbeta and 13 Jbeta primers. Clones were read by immunoSEQ multiplex PCR, and TCRdb kept only the in-frame ones, dropping some. In the table there are over 95,000 clones, 82% of which are singletons. The chain employs TRBV4-1 and TRBJ1-4; weak D call: TRBD1 (5 bases). The sequencing input was PBMCs. This sequence originates from a woman aged 18-29 years in good health and CMV-seronegative. CDR3 sequence (DNA): TGCGCCAGCAGCCAAGTTCAGGGTATCGAAAAACTGTTTTTT. It translates to CASSQVQGIEKLFF.